Listed below are T cell receptor beta chains from one sample, sequenced in a study of CD8+CD57+ T cells in acquired aplastic anemia. In TCRdb, the reads were re-called with MiXCR into one record per CDR3 protein. The sample has some 140,000 distinct CDR3 sequences; less than 45% are singletons. Source material: sorted CD4+, CD8+, or CD8+CD57+ T cells (not recorded which) from PBMCs. The receptors were gathered from a human donor in good health, serving as a control. The conserved cysteine and the conserved F or W are not part of the CDR3 here. D genes are given only for firm matches.

>NA|13|TRBJ2-1|TRBV11-2
ASSLVVDIRDEQF
>TRBD1|14|TRBJ1-6|TRBV13
ASSPGQGAYNSPLH
>TRBD1|11|TRBJ1-2|TRBV2
ARGDRGLSHYT
>TRBD1|12|TRBJ1-4|TRBV12-3/TRBV12-4
GSNRDRSNEKLF
>NA|11|TRBJ1-3|TRBV29-1
SATVGSGNTIY
>NA|12|TRBJ2-7|TRBV5-5
ASSLLRGSYEQY
>NA|12|TRBJ1-2|TRBV25-1
ASSPSGGNYGYT
>TRBD1|12|TRBJ1-1|TRBV12-3/TRBV12-4
ASRKDREGTEAF
>NA|11|TRBJ2-5|TRBV2
ASSRDYQETQY
>NA|11|TRBJ1-1|TRBV15
ATSSLGNTEAF
>NA|14|TRBJ2-6|TRBV28
ASASGPSAGANVLT
>NA|15|TRBJ2-7|TRBV29-1
SVAEGRVDLFSYEQY
>TRBD1|12|TRBJ2-5|TRBV5-1
ASSQGQGRETQY
>NA|10|TRBJ1-5|TRBV30
AWSSAGRPQH
>NA|13|TRBJ1-1|TRBV5-1
ASSLGVRGRPEAF
>NA|11|TRBJ1-5|TRBV24-1
ATSAVAWEPQH
>NA|12|TRBJ2-1|TRBV20-1
SAMEGASYNGRF
>TRBD1|12|TRBJ1-2|TRBV19
ASREAGGGYGYT
>NA|13|TRBJ1-3|TRBV24-1
ATRSSGNSGNTIY
>TRBD1|16|TRBJ1-2|TRBV2
ASRDRSYRTGSGEGYT
>NA|10|TRBJ1-1|TRBV5-1
ASSLVNTEAF
>NA|11|TRBJ2-3|TRBV3-1
ASSRSGTDTQY
>NA|12|TRBJ2-7|TRBV2
ASSSKGDGYEQY
>TRBD2|12|TRBJ2-4|TRBV20-1
SARAGGSKNIQY
>NA|11|TRBJ2-5|TRBV2
ASTGGQKETQY
>NA|12|TRBJ1-2|TRBV7-2
ASSLNRDLYGYT
>TRBD2|15|TRBJ2-5|TRBV15
ATSRDEAGGPQETQY